Listed below are T cell receptor beta chains from one sample, sequenced in a study of T cell changes during pregnancy in multiple sclerosis. The data were produced by immunoSEQ multiplex PCR, yet TCRdb's version contains in-frame clones alone and is incomplete. The sample yields tens of thousands of clones, 75% to 95% seen once. The material sequenced was CD4+ T cells from peripheral blood mononuclear cells, taken in the third trimester of pregnancy. The source is a female donor with multiple sclerosis, enrolled in a pregnancy study. Each CDR3 is given with its conserved first and last residue. The order of the fields is clone size, V gene, D gene, J gene, CDR3 protein, CDR3 DNA. D genes are given only for firm matches. Only part of the rows carry a size: once, few, many, or a class if the clone is expanded.

NA	TRBV6-4	NA	TRBJ1-2	CASWGANYGYTF	TGTGCCAGCTGGGGGGCTAACTATGGCTACACCTTC
NA	TRBV25-1	TRBD2	TRBJ2-3	CASSELGGPSDTQYF	TGTGCCAGCAGTGAACTGGGAGGGCCCTCAGATACGCAGTATTTT
once	TRBV29-1	TRBD2	TRBJ2-5	CSVVPSGKETQYF	TGCAGCGTTGTCCCTAGCGGGAAAGAGACCCAGTACTTC
NA	TRBV29-1	NA	TRBJ2-5	CSVTGPGSQETQYF	TGCAGCGTTACGGGTCCGGGATCGCAAGAGACCCAGTACTTC
NA	TRBV5-1	NA	TRBJ2-3	CASSLEFRVTQFVTDTQYF	TGCGCCAGCAGCTTGGAATTTCGCGTCACACAGTTTGTCACAGATACGCAGTATTTT
NA	TRBV27	NA	TRBJ2-3	CASKPPSTDTQYF	TGTGCCAGCAAGCCACCTAGCACAGATACGCAGTATTTT
NA	TRBV7-8	NA	TRBJ1-4	CASSLDSRGVEKLFF	TGTGCCAGCAGCTTAGATAGCAGGGGAGTCGAAAAACTGTTTTTT
NA	TRBV11-3	NA	TRBJ2-7	CASSSSGLYEQYF	TGTGCCAGCAGCTCGTCAGGTCTCTACGAGCAGTACTTC
NA	TRBV4-1	NA	TRBJ1-2	CASSQVWTEYGYTF	TGCGCCAGCAGCCAAGTCTGGACAGAGTATGGCTACACCTTC
NA	TRBV1	NA	TRBJ2-5	CTSSQYVAGGPRHSATQYF	TGCACCAGCAGCCAATACGTAGCGGGAGGGCCGAGACATTCGGCGACCCAGTACTTC
NA	TRBV2	TRBD1	TRBJ1-1	CASSGPQGANTEAFF	TGTGCCAGCAGTGGCCCACAGGGGGCAAACACTGAAGCTTTCTTT
once	TRBV30	NA	TRBJ1-2	CAWSVPSPLYGYTF	TGTGCCTGGAGTGTTCCGAGCCCGCTCTATGGCTACACCTTC
NA	TRBV7-6	TRBD2	TRBJ2-7	CASSRGLDPYEQYF	TGTGCCAGCAGCAGGGGACTAGACCCCTACGAGCAGTACTTC
NA	TRBV4-3	NA	TRBJ2-2	CASSRETGRAGELFF	TGCGCCAGCAGCCGGGAGACAGGCCGGGCCGGGGAGCTGTTTTTT
NA	TRBV14	TRBD1	TRBJ2-3	CASSQDIRTGASYTDTQYF	TGTGCCAGCAGCCAAGATATACGGACAGGGGCGTCCTACACAGATACGCAGTATTTT
NA	TRBV11-3	NA	TRBJ1-1	CASSLGQNEAFF	TGTGCCAGCAGCTTAGGACAGAATGAAGCTTTCTTT